The 28 T cell receptor beta chains in this list originate from one sample, sequenced in a study of cytomegalovirus exposure and HLA in healthy donors. The PCR was carried out with 60 Vbeta primers and 13 Jbeta primers. TCRdb's table, derived via immunoSEQ multiplex PCR, lists solely in-frame clones and lacks some. The sample lists approximately 120,000 clones, around three quarters occurring once. Sequences were obtained from PBMCs. The receptors come from a woman aged 45-65 years in good health and CMV-seronegative.

The genes are TRBV7-9 and TRBJ2-2, with D unresolved. The germline gives CDR1 SEHNR, CDR2 FQNEAQ (reference sequence). Trimming removed 3 bases from V and 5 bases from J, with 13 bases in between. The CDR3 is 15 residues long. CDR3 DNA sequence: TGTGCCAGCAGCTTGGGCCTTGGTGGAACCGGGGAGCTGTTTTTT. This codes for CASSLGLGGTGELFF.

V usage is TRBV5-4 and J usage is TRBJ2-7, with 12 bases identical to TRBD2. The trim removed 4 bases at V and 2 bases at J, leaving 1 base unmatched. This CDR3 is 14 amino acids long. The germline CDR1 and CDR2 sequences are SGHNT and YYREEE (reference sequence). The CDR3, as DNA: TGTGCCAGCAGCCGGACTAGCGGGGCCTACGAGCAGTACTTC. It codes for CASSRTSGAYEQYF.

This clone was counted only a few times. This chain links TRBV21-1 with TRBJ1-1. TRBV21-1 is a documented pseudogene. CDR3 size: 12 residues. The CDR3 is CASSCTGTEAFF. The CDR3 DNA sequence: TGTGCCAGCAGCTGTACCGGGACTGAAGCTTTCTTT.

V usage is TRBV28 and J usage is TRBJ2-5; 12 nucleotides agree with TRBD1. Germline CDR1 MDHEN, CDR2 SYDVKM. CDR3 length: 15 amino acids. The J segment lost 7 bases and the V segment lost 6 bases, leaving 9 bases of the junction unmatched. The CDR3 coding sequence is TGTGCCAGCAGACCTCCGGGACAGGGGGCTTGGACCCAGTACTTC. Its translation is CASRPPGQGAWTQYF.

The V call is TRBV5-4, the J call TRBJ2-2, with 7 nucleotides matching TRBD1. The CDR3 totals 16 residues. Losses at the gene ends were 0 bases for V and 3 bases for J; bases not matched to a gene: 5. In germline, CDR1 is SGHNT, CDR2 YYREEE (reference sequence). This CDR3 reads CASSLEAGGYTGELFF. In DNA form, the CDR3 reads TGTGCCAGCAGCTTGGAAGCAGGGGGTTACACCGGGGAGCTGTTTTTT.

The rearrangement joins TRBV7-9 to TRBJ2-1; D might be TRBD2 (6 bases). V gave up 5 bases and J gave up 5 bases, with 16 bases separating them. Germline V CDR1 and CDR2: SEHNR, FQNEAQ (reference sequence). This CDR3 comprises 15 residues. CDR3 amino acids: CASSPRGVSDNEQFF. The CDR3 nucleotides are TGTGCCAGCAGCCCCCGCGGGGTATCCGACAATGAGCAGTTCTTC.

The chain employs TRBV28 and TRBJ1-5, with 7 bases matching TRBD1. J was trimmed by 5 bases and V by 3 bases; bases with no gene match: 10. CDR3 length: 16 residues. The germline V gene has CDR1 MDHEN and CDR2 SYDVKM. The CDR3 reads CASSFTQQGPYQPQHF. The CDR3 nucleotides read TGTGCCAGCAGTTTTACACAACAGGGGCCGTATCAGCCCCAGCATTTT.

This clone was counted between two and nine times. The chain recombines TRBV6-5 with TRBJ1-6; TRBD1 might be the D (5 bases). V lost 0 bases and J lost 7, with 13 bases in between. Germline-derived CDR1 and CDR2 are MNHEY and SVGAGI. The CDR3 runs to 16 residues. The CDR3 region has the DNA TGTGCCAGCAGTTACTCGCGGTGGGGGGTAAATTCACCCCTCCACTTT. Encoded protein: CASSYSRWGVNSPLHF.

The genes are TRBV28 and TRBJ2-1; the D gene is possibly TRBD2 (5 bases). The ends were cut back, 7 bases at V and 9 bases at J, with 22 bases in the middle. In germline, CDR1 is MDHEN, CDR2 SYDVKM. The CDR3 totals 15 residues. CDR3: CASTLRVPQSSEQFF. DNA of the CDR3: TGTGCCAGCACCCTGAGGGTCCCACAAAGCAGTGAGCAGTTCTTC.

J is TRBJ2-7 and V is TRBV7-2; D is possibly TRBD2 (6 bases). Deletions cut 7 bases from V and 4 bases from J, with 11 bases between. Germline loops: CDR1 SGHTA, CDR2 FQGNSA. There are 12 residues in the CDR3. The DNA for the CDR3 is TGTGCCAGCACCTCGGGACTTTACGAGCAGTACTTC. Encoded protein: CASTSGLYEQYF.

This sequence joins TRBV9 and TRBJ2-2; D possibly corresponds to TRBD2 (5 bases). Trimming pared 5 bases from V and 13 bases from J, leaving 18 bases between. Germline CDR1 reads SGDLS; CDR2 reads YYNGEE. The CDR3 runs 13 residues. The CDR3 DNA sequence: TGTGCCAGCAGTTCCGATTCCCCCGAGGGGCTGTTTTTT. Its translation is CASSSDSPEGLFF. Combining the CDR3 with reference TRBV9 and TRBJ2-2 gives the whole variable domain DSGVTQTPKHLITATGQRVTLRCSPRSGDLSVYWYQQSLDQGLQFLIQYYNGEERAKGNILERFSAQQFPDLHSELNLSSLELGDSALYFCASSSDSPEGLFFGEGSRLTVL.

The chain combines TRBV7-3 with TRBJ1-1; weak D call: TRBD1 (6 bases). The CDR3 runs 13 residues. Germline-derived CDR1 and CDR2 are SGHTA and FQGTGA. Trimming took off 8 bases at V and 4 bases at J, with 14 bases between the two ends. CDR3 region: CASGGGAGTEAFF. Here the CDR3 DNA reads TGTGCCAGCGGAGGGGGGGCTGGCACTGAAGCTTTCTTT.

This clone is a singleton in its sample. As DNA, the CDR3 is TGCAGTGCTGGCGGAGATAATGAGCAGTTCTTC. Its protein is CSAGGDNEQFF. The J gene is TRBJ2-1, the V gene TRBV20-1; no clear D gene. CDR3 size: 11 residues. The V end was cut by 5 bases, the J end by 7 bases, with 9 bases between. Per the germline V gene, CDR1 is DFQATT and CDR2 is SNEGSKA (reference sequence).

The chain carries TRBV29-1 and TRBJ2-1; no reliable D call. This CDR3 is built from 14 residues. Trimming removed 1 base from V and 4 bases from J, with 11 bases in between. Germline CDR1 is SQVTM and CDR2 is ANQGSEA. The CDR3 DNA is TGCAGCGTTGAAGTCTCTATGCGTTACAATGAGCAGTTCTTC. Its protein is CSVEVSMRYNEQFF.

V and J are TRBV28 and TRBJ2-1; 9 nucleotides align to TRBD2. The J segment lost 9 bases and the V segment lost 3 bases, leaving 6 bases of the junction unmatched. CDR1 and CDR2 from the germline V gene are MDHEN and SYDVKM. The CDR3 consists of 14 residues. CDR3 bases: TGTGCCAGCAGTTTGGCTAGCGGGATGTTTGAGCAGTTCTTC. This sequence encodes CASSLASGMFEQFF.

This clone has only a few counts. The rearrangement uses TRBV27 and TRBJ2-3; perhaps TRBD1 as D (5 bases). Germline CDR1 and CDR2: MNHEY and SMNVEV (reference sequence). CDR3 length: 12 residues. Trimming shortened V by 6 bases and J by 3 bases, and 7 bases separated the two germline ends. As DNA, the CDR3 is TGTGCCAGCAGCCCAGGGACAGATACGCAGTATTTT. Translating gives CASSPGTDTQYF.

J is TRBJ2-7 and V is TRBV28; 7 bases agree with TRBD1. Germline CDR1 reads MDHEN; CDR2 reads SYDVKM. The length of the CDR3 is 13 residues. V shed 7 bases, J shed 2 bases, and the junction held 5 bases outside the gene matches. This chain's CDR3 is CASKSTGTYEQYF. The CDR3 DNA reads as TGTGCCAGCAAATCGACAGGGACCTACGAGCAGTACTTC.

The rearrangement joins TRBV29-1 to TRBJ2-7, with D possibly TRBD1 on 6 matching bases. V gave up 4 bases and J gave up 2 bases, with 12 bases separating them. The CDR3 length is 13 residues. CDR1 and CDR2 (germline): SQVTM, ANQGSEA. CDR3 residues: CSVVRTATYEQYF. Written as DNA, the CDR3 is TGCAGCGTTGTTCGGACAGCAACCTACGAGCAGTACTTC.

The V call is TRBV5-4, the J call TRBJ2-5; D might be TRBD1 (7 bases). Germline V gene sequence: CDR1 SGHNT, CDR2 YYREEE (reference sequence). The CDR3 runs to 16 residues. Between the trimmed V and J ends, which lost 1 base and 1 base, there was a span of 14 bases. The CDR3 loop reads CASSLPFRGAQETQYF. CDR3 nucleotides: TGTGCCAGCAGCTTGCCGTTCAGGGGGGCCCAAGAGACCCAGTACTTC.

The chain employs TRBV5-4 and TRBJ2-3, with D possibly TRBD2 on 6 matching bases. Germline loops: CDR1 SGHNT, CDR2 YYREEE (reference sequence). V gave up 4 bases and J gave up 2 bases, with 14 bases separating them. CDR3 size: 15 residues. The CDR3 sequence is CASSKSGHSTDTQYF. The CDR3 coding sequence is TGTGCCAGCAGCAAAAGCGGGCACTCCACAGATACGCAGTATTTT. Complete variable domain (other parts from reference TRBV5-4 and TRBJ2-3): ETGVTQSPTHLIKTRGQQVTLRCSSQSGHNTVSWYQQALGQGPQFIFQYYREEENGRGNFPPRFSGLQFPNYSSELNVNALELDDSALYLCASSKSGHSTDTQYFGPGTRLTVL.

V gene TRBV7-3 combines with J gene TRBJ2-7; a possible D gene is TRBD1 (6 bases). CDR1 SGHTA and CDR2 FQGTGA come from the germline V gene. The CDR3 totals 12 residues. The V gene lost 8 bases and the J gene lost 7 bases, with 15 bases spanning the gap. CDR3 sequence: CASGASDREQYF. The CDR3 region has the DNA TGTGCCAGCGGAGCATCCGACAGGGAGCAGTACTTC.

This clone turned up a few times. The genes are TRBV5-6 and TRBJ1-2, with 8 bases that match TRBD1. CDR3 length: 14 amino acids. V lost 2 bases to trimming and J lost 8 bases; unmatched junction nucleotides: 8. Germline CDR1 is SGHDT and CDR2 is YYEEEE. The CDR3 protein is CASSFDRGLRGYTF. The CDR3 DNA is TGTGCCAGCAGCTTCGACAGGGGTTTGAGGGGCTACACCTTC.

The CDR3 spells CASSFGGREQYF. As DNA, the CDR3 is TGTGCCAGCAGTTTCGGGGGGAGGGAGCAGTACTTC. The V call is TRBV28, the J call TRBJ2-7, with 7 bases lining up with TRBD2. The CDR3 is 12 amino acids. V was clipped by 3 bases and J by 7 bases; unmatched bases: 3. Germline V lookup: CDR1 MDHEN, CDR2 SYDVKM.

The chain links TRBV1 to TRBJ2-5; the table's D call, TRBD2, has no DNA check behind it. TRBV1 is classified as a pseudogene. The CDR3 is made up of 19 amino acids. The CDR3: CTSSQGRGLYLAGMETQYF. The CDR3 DNA reads TGCACCAGCAGCCAAGGGCGGGGGTTGTATCTAGCGGGAATGGAGACCCAGTACTTC.

This chain connects TRBV29-1 to TRBJ1-4; D perhaps matches TRBD1 (5 bases). The germline V gene has CDR1 SQVTM and CDR2 ANQGSEA. The CDR3 contains 14 residues. V gave up 7 bases and J gave up 1 base, with 13 bases separating them. The CDR3 DNA reads TGCAGCGGAAGGGGTAGCGGAACTAATGAAAAACTGTTTTTT. This encodes CSGRGSGTNEKLFF.

V and J are TRBV30 and TRBJ2-7, with 12 bases aligning to TRBD2. The trim removed 4 bases at V and 1 base at J, leaving 2 bases unmatched. The CDR3 sequence is 14 residues long. Germline V gene sequence: CDR1 GTSNPN, CDR2 SVGIG (reference sequence). The CDR3 DNA sequence: TGTGCCTGGACTAGCGGGAGGGCTTCCTACGAGCAGTACTTC. It yields the protein CAWTSGRASYEQYF. The full variable domain, its missing parts supplied by reference TRBV30 and TRBJ2-7, is SQTIHQWPATLVQPVGSPLSLECTVEGTSNPNLYWYRQAAGRGLQLLFYSVGIGQISSEVPQNLSASRPQDRQFILSSKKLLLSDSGFYLCAWTSGRASYEQYFGPGTRLTVT.

The V call is TRBV7-9, the J call TRBJ2-5, with TRBD1 matching 10 bases. The J call may be wrong; the DNA end is better matched by TRBJ2-7. Germline lookup yields CDR1 SEHNR and CDR2 FQNEAQ (reference sequence). This CDR3 contains 14 residues. Written as DNA, the CDR3 is TGTGCCAGCAGCTTTGGGGACAGGGGCTACGAGCAGTACTTC. This gives the protein CASSFGDRGYEQYF.

The count of this clone is one. J is TRBJ2-1 and V is TRBV18; 11 bases line up with TRBD1. The CDR3 has 18 amino acids. V was clipped by 3 bases and J by 12 bases; unmatched bases: 19. Germline assignment: CDR1 KGHSH and CDR2 LQKENI. CDR3 residues: CASSPRQPGQGGPGRQFF. The CDR3 DNA is TGTGCCAGCTCACCGCGTCAACCGGGACAGGGGGGACCGGGACGGCAGTTCTTC.